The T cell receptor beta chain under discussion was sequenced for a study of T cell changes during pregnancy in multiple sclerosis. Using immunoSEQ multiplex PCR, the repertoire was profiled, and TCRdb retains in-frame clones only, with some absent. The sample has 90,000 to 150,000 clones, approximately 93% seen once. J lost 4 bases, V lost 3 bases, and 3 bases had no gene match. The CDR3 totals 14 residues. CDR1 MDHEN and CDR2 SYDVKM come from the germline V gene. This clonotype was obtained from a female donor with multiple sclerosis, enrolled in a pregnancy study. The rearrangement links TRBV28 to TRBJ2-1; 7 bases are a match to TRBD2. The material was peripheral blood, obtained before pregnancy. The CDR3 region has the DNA TGTGCCAGCAGTTTCTCAGCGGGGTACAATGAGCAGTTCTTC. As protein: CASSFSAGYNEQFF.